This T cell receptor beta chain was obtained from a study of STAT5B mutations in CD4+ large granular lymphocyte leukemia. Germline V gene data show CDR1 as SGHRS and CDR2 as YFSETQ. The CDR3 covers 15 residues. V dropped 3 bases and J dropped 2 bases, with 9 bases sitting between them. Sequenced by immunoSEQ multiplex PCR; TCRdb stores in-frame clones only, minus some. The table has about 48,000 clones, 60% to 75% seen once. The TCR comes from a human donor in good health. Sample: CD4+ T cells from blood buffy coats. The chain has TRBV5-1 and TRBJ2-6, with D hard to call. This CDR3 reads CASSSSAAGANVLTF. The CDR3 DNA is TGCGCCAGCAGCTCGTCGGCCGCTGGGGCCAACGTCCTGACTTTC.